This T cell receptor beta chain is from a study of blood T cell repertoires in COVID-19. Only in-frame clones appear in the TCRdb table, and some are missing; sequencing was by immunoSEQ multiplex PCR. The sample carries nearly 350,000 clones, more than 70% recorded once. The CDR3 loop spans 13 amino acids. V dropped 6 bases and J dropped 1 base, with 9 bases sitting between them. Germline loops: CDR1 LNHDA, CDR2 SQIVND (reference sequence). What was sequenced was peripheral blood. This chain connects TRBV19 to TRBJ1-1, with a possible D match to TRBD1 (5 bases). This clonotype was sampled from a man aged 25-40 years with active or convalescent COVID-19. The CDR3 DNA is TGTGCCAGTAGAGATACAGGGAACACTGAAGCTTTCTTT. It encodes CASRDTGNTEAFF.